This T cell receptor beta chain was captured in a study of regulatory T cells in long-lasting Graves disease. This clonotype was seen ten or more times. Stated time point: newly diagnosed GD, antithyroid drugs for less than 3 months. Generation of the TCR library employed RNA extracted from PBMCs. EDTA tubes held about 9.7 milliliters of peripheral blood from each patient. Arm-PCR with iRepertoire HTBI primers amplified the CDR3 regions for these TCR beta libraries. TCRdb reanalysed the multiplex PCR reads using MiXCR and keeps one entry per CDR3 protein. The table includes 250,000 to 400,000 distinct CDR3 sequences, 18% detected once. The CDR3 has 13 residues. V dropped 1 base and J dropped 3 bases, with 7 bases sitting between them. The germline gives CDR1 LGHDT, CDR2 YNNKEL (reference sequence).

The TCR sequence derives from a female donor with Graves disease. Source: peripheral blood mononuclear cells (PBMCs), taken at new diagnosis, from a patient treated with antithyroid drugs. The V call is TRBV3-1, the J call TRBJ2-7; no definite D call. CDR3 bases: TGTGCCAGCAGCCAAGTAGCCGGCTACGAGCAGTACTTC. This sequence encodes CASSQVAGYEQYF.